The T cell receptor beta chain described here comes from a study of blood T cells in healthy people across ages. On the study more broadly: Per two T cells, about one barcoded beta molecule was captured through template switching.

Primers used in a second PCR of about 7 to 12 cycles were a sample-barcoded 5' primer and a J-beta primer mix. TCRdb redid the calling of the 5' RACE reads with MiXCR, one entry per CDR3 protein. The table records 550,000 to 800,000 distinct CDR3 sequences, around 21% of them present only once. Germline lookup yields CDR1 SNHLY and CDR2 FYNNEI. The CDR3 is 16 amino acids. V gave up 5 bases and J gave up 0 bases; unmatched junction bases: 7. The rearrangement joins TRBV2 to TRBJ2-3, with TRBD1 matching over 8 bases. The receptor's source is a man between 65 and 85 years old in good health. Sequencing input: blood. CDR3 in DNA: TGTGCCAGCAGTTCTCCCCAGGGGGCGAGCACAGATACGCAGTATTTT. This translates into CASSSPQGASTDTQYF.